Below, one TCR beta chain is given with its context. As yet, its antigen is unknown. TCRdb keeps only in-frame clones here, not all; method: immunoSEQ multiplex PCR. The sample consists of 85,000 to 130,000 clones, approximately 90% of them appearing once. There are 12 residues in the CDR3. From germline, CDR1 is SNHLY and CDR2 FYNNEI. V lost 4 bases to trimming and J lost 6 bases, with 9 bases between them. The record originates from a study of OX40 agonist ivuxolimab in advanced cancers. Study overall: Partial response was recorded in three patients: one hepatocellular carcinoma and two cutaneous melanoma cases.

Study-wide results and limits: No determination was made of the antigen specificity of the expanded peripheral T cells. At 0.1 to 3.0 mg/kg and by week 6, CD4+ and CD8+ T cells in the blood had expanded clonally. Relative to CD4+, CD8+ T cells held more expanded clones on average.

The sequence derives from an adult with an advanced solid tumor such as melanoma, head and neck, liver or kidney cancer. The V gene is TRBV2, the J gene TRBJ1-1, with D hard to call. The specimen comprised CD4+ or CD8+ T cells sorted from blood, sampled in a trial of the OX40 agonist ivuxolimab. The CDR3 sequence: CASSGAGAEAFF. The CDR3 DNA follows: TGTGCCAGCAGTGGGGCAGGTGCTGAAGCTTTCTTT.